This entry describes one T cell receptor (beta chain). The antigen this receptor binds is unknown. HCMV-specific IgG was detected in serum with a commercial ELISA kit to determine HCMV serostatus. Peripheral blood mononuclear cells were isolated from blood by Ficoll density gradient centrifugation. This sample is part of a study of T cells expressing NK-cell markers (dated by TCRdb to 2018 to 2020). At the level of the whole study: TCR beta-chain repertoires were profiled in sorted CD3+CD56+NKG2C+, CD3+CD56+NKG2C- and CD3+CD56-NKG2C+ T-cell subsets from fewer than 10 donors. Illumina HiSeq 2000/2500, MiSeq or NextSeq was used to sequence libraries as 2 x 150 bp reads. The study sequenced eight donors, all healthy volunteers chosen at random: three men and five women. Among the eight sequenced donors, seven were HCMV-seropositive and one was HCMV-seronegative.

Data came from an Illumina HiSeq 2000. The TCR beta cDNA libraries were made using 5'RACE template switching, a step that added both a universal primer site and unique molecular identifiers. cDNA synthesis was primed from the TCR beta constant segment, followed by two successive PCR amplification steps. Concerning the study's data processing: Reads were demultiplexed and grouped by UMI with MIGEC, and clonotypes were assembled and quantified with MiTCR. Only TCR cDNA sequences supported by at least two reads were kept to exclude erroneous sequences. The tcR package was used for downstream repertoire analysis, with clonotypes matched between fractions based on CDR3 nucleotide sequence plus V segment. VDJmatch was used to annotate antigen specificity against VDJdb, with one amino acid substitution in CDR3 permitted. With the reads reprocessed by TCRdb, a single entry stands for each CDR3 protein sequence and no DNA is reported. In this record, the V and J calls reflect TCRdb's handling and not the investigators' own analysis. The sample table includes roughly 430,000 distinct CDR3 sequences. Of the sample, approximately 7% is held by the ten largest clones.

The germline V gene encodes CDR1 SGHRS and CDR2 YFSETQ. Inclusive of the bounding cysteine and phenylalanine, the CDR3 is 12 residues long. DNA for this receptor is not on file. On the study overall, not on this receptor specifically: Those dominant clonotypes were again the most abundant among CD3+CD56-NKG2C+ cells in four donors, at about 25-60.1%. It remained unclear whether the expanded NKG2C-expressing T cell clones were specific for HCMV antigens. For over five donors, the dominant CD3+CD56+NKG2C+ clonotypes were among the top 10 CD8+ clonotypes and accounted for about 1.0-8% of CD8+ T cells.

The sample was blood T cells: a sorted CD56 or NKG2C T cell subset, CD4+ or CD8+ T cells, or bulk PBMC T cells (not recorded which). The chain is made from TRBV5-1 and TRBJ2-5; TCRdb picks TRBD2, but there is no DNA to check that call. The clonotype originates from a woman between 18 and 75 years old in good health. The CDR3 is CASRTSQETQYF.